This T cell receptor beta chain was captured in a study of T cells after somatic rescue of genetic block. V was clipped by 0 bases and J by 7 bases; unmatched bases: 12. Germline loops: CDR1 SGDLS, CDR2 YYNGEE. This CDR3 is 17 amino acids long. TCRdb keeps only in-frame clones here, not all; method: immunoSEQ multiplex PCR. The sample lists about 110,000 clones; about 93% were seen once. The chain couples TRBV9 to TRBJ1-4, with 7 bases identical to TRBD1. Sequencing was done on a sample of peripheral blood mononuclear cells (PBMCs). The receptor was isolated from a woman between 18 and 29 years old. CDR3 sequence (DNA): TGTGCCAGCAGCGTAGGAGCCGGACAGGCACGAGGTGAAAAACTGTTTTTT. This encodes CASSVGAGQARGEKLFF. Combining the CDR3 with reference TRBV9 and TRBJ1-4 gives the whole variable domain DSGVTQTPKHLITATGQRVTLRCSPRSGDLSVYWYQQSLDQGLQFLIQYYNGEERAKGNILERFSAQQFPDLHSELNLSSLELGDSALYFCASSVGAGQARGEKLFFGSGTQLSVL.